The clone carrying this T cell receptor beta chain was seen a handful of times. These data are taken from a study of molecular identifiers for immune sequencing clone quantification. TCRdb fed the PCR reads into MiXCR, producing one record per CDR3 protein. The sample has some 320,000 distinct CDR3 sequences; about a fifth are singletons. Sequenced: naive CD8+ T cells from blood, with Jurkat cell RNA spiked in. Subset: FACS-sorted CD8+CD4-CCR7+CD45RA+ naive T cells. The source of this sequence is a human donor in good health. Some libraries in this study had Jurkat cell RNA spiked in.

CDR3 in DNA: TGTGCCAGCAGCCCAGGGCAGGGGGCTTGGGAGCAGTACTTC. Its protein is CASSPGQGAWEQYF. This chain joins TRBV13 and TRBJ2-7, with 8 nucleotides matching TRBD1. This CDR3 contains 14 residues. Germline-derived CDR1 and CDR2 are PRHDT and FYEKMQ (reference sequence). Trimming at V came to 5 bases and at J to 7 bases, leaving 10 bases not matched to a gene.